This T cell receptor (beta chain) was sequenced for a study of cytomegalovirus exposure and HLA in healthy donors. At the level of the study: The platform used for the approximately 120 validation repertoires matched that of the 500 to 850 first-cohort repertoires, a later analysis reported.

The V end was cut by 7 bases, the J end by 4 bases, with 12 bases between. The CDR3 is 13 residues long. Per the germline V gene, CDR1 is MNHEY and CDR2 is SMNVEV (reference sequence). Study findings and constraints: It was found in a later analysis that first-cohort TCR clusters tended to co-occur in the 100 to 150 validation repertoires.

In regard to this clone: Its antigen is not identified.

Only in-frame clones appear in the TCRdb table, and some are missing; sequencing was by immunoSEQ multiplex PCR. The sample contains some 150,000 clones, approximately 94% of which appear only once. This sequence joins TRBV27 and TRBJ2-3; D gene uncertain. The sequence came from a man in his late teens or twenties in good health and CMV-seropositive. The sample comprised PBMCs. The CDR3 region has the DNA TGTGCCAGCATGGCCTTAGCCGCAGATACGCAGTATTTT. Protein sequence: CASMALAADTQYF.